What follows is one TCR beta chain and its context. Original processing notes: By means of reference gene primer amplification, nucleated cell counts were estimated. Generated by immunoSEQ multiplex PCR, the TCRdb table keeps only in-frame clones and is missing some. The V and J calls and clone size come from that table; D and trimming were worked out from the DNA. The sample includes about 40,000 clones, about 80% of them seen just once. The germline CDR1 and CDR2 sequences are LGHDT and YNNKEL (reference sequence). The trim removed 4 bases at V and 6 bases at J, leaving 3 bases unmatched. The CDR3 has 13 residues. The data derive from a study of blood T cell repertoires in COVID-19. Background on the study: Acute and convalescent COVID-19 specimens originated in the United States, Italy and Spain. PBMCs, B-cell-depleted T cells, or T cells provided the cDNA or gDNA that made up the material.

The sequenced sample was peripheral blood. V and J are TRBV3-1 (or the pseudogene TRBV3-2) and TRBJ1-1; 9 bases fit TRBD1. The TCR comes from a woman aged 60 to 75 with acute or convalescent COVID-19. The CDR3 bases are TGTGCCAGCAGCCGAGGACAGGGGTCTGAAGCTTTCTTT. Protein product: CASSRGQGSEAFF.